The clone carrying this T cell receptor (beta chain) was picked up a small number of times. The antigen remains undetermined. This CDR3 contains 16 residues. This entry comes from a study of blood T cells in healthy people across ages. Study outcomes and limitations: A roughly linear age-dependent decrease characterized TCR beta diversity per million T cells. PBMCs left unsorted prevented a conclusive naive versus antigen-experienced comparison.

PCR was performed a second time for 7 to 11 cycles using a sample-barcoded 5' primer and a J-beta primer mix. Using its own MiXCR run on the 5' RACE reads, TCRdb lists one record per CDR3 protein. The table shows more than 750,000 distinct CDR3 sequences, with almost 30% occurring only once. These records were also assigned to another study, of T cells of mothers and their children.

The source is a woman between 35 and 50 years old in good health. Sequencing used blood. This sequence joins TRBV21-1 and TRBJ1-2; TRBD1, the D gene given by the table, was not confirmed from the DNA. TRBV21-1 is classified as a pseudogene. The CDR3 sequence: CASTGGGRYVNYGYTF. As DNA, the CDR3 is TGTGCCAGCACAGGGGGGGGAAGATACGTGAACTATGGCTACACCTTC.